Shown below are 23 T cell receptor beta chains from a single sample sequenced in a study of T cell responses to AZD1222 COVID-19 vaccine. The repertoire was sequenced with immunoSEQ multiplex PCR; TCRdb's copy has only in-frame clones and lacks some. This table has 90,000 to 150,000 clones, more than 70% appearing once. The specimen was peripheral blood, collected 28 days after the second AZD1222 dose. The receptors were sampled from an adult who received the AZD1222 COVID-19 vaccine.

The chain couples TRBV9 to TRBJ1-2, with TRBD1 identical over 8 bases. CDR3 length: 14 residues. V dropped 0 bases and J dropped 10; count of bases not matched to a gene: 8. Germline V gene data show CDR1 as SGDLS and CDR2 as YYNGEE. The CDR3 loop is CASSVDPGQGLYTF. The CDR3 coding sequence is TGTGCCAGCAGCGTAGATCCAGGACAGGGACTCTACACCTTC.

This clone was seen a single time. The rearrangement uses TRBV5-6 and TRBJ2-2; D call uncertain. In germline, CDR1 is SGHDT, CDR2 YYEEEE. V lost 4 bases and J lost 7, with 8 bases in between. There are 12 residues in the CDR3. The CDR3 sequence is CASSLFDGELFF. The CDR3 nucleotides are TGTGCCAGCAGCCTCTTCGACGGGGAGCTGTTTTTT. Combining the CDR3 with reference TRBV5-6 and TRBJ2-2 gives the whole variable domain DAGVTQSPTHLIKTRGQQVTLRCSPKSGHDTVSWYQQALGQGPQFIFQYYEEEERQRGNFPDRFSGHQFPNYSSELNVNALLLGDSALYLCASSLFDGELFFGEGSRLTVL.

The rearrangement joins TRBV6-5 to TRBJ1-2; weak D call: TRBD1 (5 bases). With 6 bases removed from V and 4 bases from J, the gap between germline ends came to 9 bases. Germline V gene sequence: CDR1 MNHEY, CDR2 SVGAGI. This CDR3 has 12 residues. In DNA form, the CDR3 reads TGTGCCAGCAGGGAGGGACCCTATGGCTACACCTTC. It encodes CASREGPYGYTF.

This clone has a single count. The gene calls are TRBV4-1 and TRBJ2-1; tentative D call: TRBD2 (7 bases). Germline V gene sequence: CDR1 MGHRA, CDR2 YSYEKL. V lost 6 bases, J lost 0 bases, and 18 bases lay in between. There are 17 residues in the CDR3. The chain's CDR3 is CASRKEEGGSSYNEQFF. CDR3 DNA: TGCGCCAGCAGAAAAGAGGAGGGGGGGAGCTCCTACAATGAGCAGTTCTTC.

CDR3 sequence: CASSLRTGRTDTQYF. The CDR3 DNA reads TGTGCCAGCAGTCTAAGGACAGGGCGCACAGATACGCAGTATTTT. This rearrangement joins TRBV6-2 or TRBV6-3 to TRBJ2-3, with 8 bases that match TRBD1. Trimming at V came to 5 bases and at J to 1 base, leaving 5 bases not matched to a gene. Germline lookup yields CDR1 MNHEY and CDR2 SVGEGT. The CDR3 covers 15 residues.

The chain links TRBV3-1 (or the pseudogene TRBV3-2) to TRBJ2-3, with D unresolved. V was shortened by 6 bases and J by 6 bases, with 19 bases between the two germline ends. The germline V gene encodes CDR1 LGHDT and CDR2 YNNKEL (reference sequence). CDR3 size: 15 residues. This CDR3 is CASSPPRPLDDTQYF. In DNA form, the CDR3 reads TGTGCCAGCAGTCCACCGCGGCCCCTCGACGATACGCAGTATTTT.

CDR3 in DNA: TGTGCCGACCAGGGGGGCCATGGCTACACCTTC. This gives the protein CADQGGHGYTF. The rearrangement joins TRBV30 to TRBJ1-2; 7 nucleotides align to TRBD1. This CDR3 is built from 11 residues. Germline V CDR1 and CDR2: GTSNPN, SVGIG (reference sequence). The V gene end was trimmed by 8 bases and the J gene end by 6 bases; junction bases not matched to a gene: 6.

The V and J genes are TRBV5-6 and TRBJ1-1; maybe TRBD1 (5 bases). The CDR3 spans 15 residues. Germline V gene sequence: CDR1 SGHDT, CDR2 YYEEEE. V was pared by 0 bases and J by 1 base, with 10 bases between. The CDR3 spells CASSLATQGNTEAFF. DNA for the CDR3: TGTGCCAGCAGCTTGGCCACCCAGGGGAACACTGAAGCTTTCTTT.

The chain uses TRBV7-2 and TRBJ2-3, with D perhaps TRBD1 (5 bases). V was trimmed by 5 bases and J by 4 bases, leaving 28 bases between them. Germline V gives CDR1 SGHTA, CDR2 FQGNSA. This CDR3 is built from 19 residues. This CDR3 reads CASSPPEVWGAWKSDTQYF. CDR3 bases: TGTGCCAGCAGCCCCCCCGAGGTATGGGGCGCTTGGAAATCAGATACGCAGTATTTT.

This clone has only one observation. CDR3 DNA sequence: TGTGCCAGTAGTGAGGGAGGCTACACCTTC. Protein: CASSEGGYTF. This chain joins TRBV19 and TRBJ1-2; D unclear. Looked up from germline, CDR1 is LNHDA and CDR2 is SQIVND (reference sequence). Trimming left V 5 bases short and J 8 bases short, with 6 bases between. The length of the CDR3 is 10 residues.

The genes are TRBV7-2 and TRBJ2-7; 12 bases are a match to TRBD1. CDR3 length: 15 residues. The germline V gene encodes CDR1 SGHTA and CDR2 FQGNSA. Trimming took 3 bases from V and 5 from J; bases not matched to a gene: 5. CDR3 in DNA: TGTGCCAGCAGCTTGTGGGGACAGGGGGCGAACGAGCAGTACTTC. It codes for CASSLWGQGANEQYF.

The rearrangement uses TRBV6-5 and TRBJ1-1; D uncertain. V lost 4 bases and J 1 base, leaving 16 bases between the germline ends. Germline loops: CDR1 MNHEY, CDR2 SVGAGI. The CDR3 length is 16 residues. CDR3 sequence reads: CASSFELGRTNTEAFF. As DNA, the CDR3 is TGTGCCAGCAGTTTTGAGCTTGGTCGGACGAACACTGAAGCTTTCTTT.

V usage is TRBV19 and J usage is TRBJ1-2, with 7 positions matching TRBD1. Trimming removed 5 bases from V and 8 bases from J; junction bases left unmatched: 5. Germline values: CDR1 LNHDA, CDR2 SQIVND (reference sequence). The CDR3 sequence is 12 residues long. The CDR3 is CASSFDRAGYTF. Here the CDR3 DNA reads TGTGCCAGTAGTTTTGACAGGGCGGGCTACACCTTC.

The rearrangement joins TRBV5-6 to TRBJ2-7; 10 positions agree with TRBD1. This CDR3 is 15 amino acids long. With 4 bases clipped from V and 7 bases from J, the junction kept 11 bases outside the gene matches. The germline V gene encodes CDR1 SGHDT and CDR2 YYEEEE. The CDR3 is CASSGAGTGAREQYF. As DNA, the CDR3 is TGTGCCAGCAGCGGCGCCGGGACAGGGGCTAGGGAGCAGTACTTC.

This clone was picked up a small number of times. The chain recombines TRBV6-5 with TRBJ1-5; D might be TRBD1 (6 bases). The ends were cut back, 7 bases at V and 7 bases at J, with 20 bases in the middle. The CDR3 contains 15 residues. The germline V gene encodes CDR1 MNHEY and CDR2 SVGAGI. CDR3 DNA sequence: TGTGCCAGCACCCCTTTAAAACTCGGGGGCCAGCCCCAGCATTTT. It specifies CASTPLKLGGQPQHF.

This sequence joins TRBV6-5 and TRBJ2-3; D gene uncertain. Germline V lookup: CDR1 MNHEY, CDR2 SVGAGI. Trimming took off 8 bases at V and 2 bases at J, with 20 bases between the two ends. The length of the CDR3 is 16 residues. CDR3 in amino acids: CASGSRLVGITDTQYF. The CDR3, as DNA: TGTGCCAGCGGTTCCCGGCTTGTAGGTATCACAGATACGCAGTATTTT.

The V call is TRBV11-3, the J call TRBJ2-3, with 7 nucleotides matching TRBD2. V trimming: 1 base; J trimming: 2 bases; junction bases outside the gene matches: 6. The CDR3 contains 16 residues. The germline V gene encodes CDR1 SGHNT and CDR2 YENEEA. For the CDR3, the DNA is TGTGCCAGCAGCTTAGGGGTTAGCGGGTCCACAGATACGCAGTATTTT. Encoded protein: CASSLGVSGSTDTQYF. The entire variable domain, with the rest obtained from reference TRBV11-3 and TRBJ2-3, is as follows: EAGVVQSPRYKIIEKKQPVAFWCNPISGHNTLYWYLQNLGQGPELLIRYENEEAVDDSQLPKDRFSAERLKGVDSTLKIQPAELGDSAVYLCASSLGVSGSTDTQYFGPGTRLTVL.

The CDR3, as DNA: TGTGCCAGCTCACCATTAGGACAGGGGACGAACACTGAAGCTTTCTTT. This encodes CASSPLGQGTNTEAFF. The rearrangement uses TRBV18 and TRBJ1-1; 9 positions agree with TRBD1. The germline gives CDR1 KGHSH, CDR2 LQKENI. The CDR3 contains 16 residues. V shed 2 bases, J shed 1 base, and the junction held 5 bases outside the gene matches.

The chain joins TRBV7-9 to TRBJ1-3, with a tentative D call TRBD1 (6 bases). Between the trimmed V and J ends, which lost 0 bases and 3 bases, there was a span of 9 bases. From germline, CDR1 is SEHNR and CDR2 FQNEAQ (reference sequence). This CDR3 is 15 amino acids long. The CDR3 region is CASSLAGALGNTIYF. The CDR3 region has the DNA TGTGCCAGCAGCTTAGCGGGGGCGCTTGGAAACACCATATATTTT.

This chain joins TRBV5-1 and TRBJ1-1, with D unclear. V dropped 0 bases and J dropped 0 bases, with 3 bases sitting between them. Germline CDR1 SGHRS, CDR2 YFSETQ. The CDR3 has 13 residues. The DNA for the CDR3 is TGCGCCAGCAGCTTGGTGGTGAACACTGAAGCTTTCTTT. Translated, it gives CASSLVVNTEAFF.

The gene calls are TRBV7-8 and TRBJ2-2; D call uncertain. Trimming removed 6 bases from V and 0 bases from J, with 14 bases in between. Germline V CDR1 and CDR2: SGHVS, FQNEAQ. The CDR3 is made up of 16 amino acids. CDR3 sequence: CASSLRTATNTGELFF. The CDR3 coding sequence is TGTGCCAGCAGTCTTAGGACGGCAACGAACACCGGGGAGCTGTTTTTT.

The chain carries TRBV12-5 and TRBJ2-6, with unresolved D. CDR3 size: 16 residues. V gave up 6 bases and J gave up 0 bases, with 12 bases separating them. CDR1 LGHNT and CDR2 FRNRAP come from the germline V gene. CDR3 loop: CASGSDGYSGANVLTF. As DNA, the CDR3 is TGTGCTAGTGGCTCGGACGGGTACTCTGGGGCCAACGTCCTGACTTTC.

The J gene is TRBJ1-2, the V gene TRBV24-1, with D unresolved. The CDR3 totals 12 residues. Trimming stripped 5 bases from V and 9 bases from J, with 12 bases between. CDR1 and CDR2 (germline): KGHDR, SFDVKD. The CDR3 reads CATSGGGRSYTF. CDR3 nucleotides: TGTGCCACCAGTGGGGGAGGCCGAAGCTACACCTTC.